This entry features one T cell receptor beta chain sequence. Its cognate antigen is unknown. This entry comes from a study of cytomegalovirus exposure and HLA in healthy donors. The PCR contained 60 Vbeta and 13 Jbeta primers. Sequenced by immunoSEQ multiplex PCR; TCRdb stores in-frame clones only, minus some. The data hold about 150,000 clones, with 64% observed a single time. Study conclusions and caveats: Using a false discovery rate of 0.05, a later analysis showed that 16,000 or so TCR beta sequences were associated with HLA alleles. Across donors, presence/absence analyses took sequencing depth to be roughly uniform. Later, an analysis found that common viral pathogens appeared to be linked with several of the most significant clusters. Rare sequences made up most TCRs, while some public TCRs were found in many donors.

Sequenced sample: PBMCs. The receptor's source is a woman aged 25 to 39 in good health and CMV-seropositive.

The CDR3 DNA reads as TGTGCCAGCAGCTCCGAAGCGGGTTCCCAACACCTCTCTGGAAACACCATATATTTT. This gives the protein CASSSEAGSQHLSGNTIYF. The chain employs TRBV7-8 and TRBJ1-3, with D hard to call. The germline V gene encodes CDR1 SGHVS and CDR2 FQNEAQ. V was clipped by 4 bases and J by 0 bases, with 22 bases between them. CDR3 length: 19 amino acids.